This section outlines one T cell receptor beta chain sequence together with its context. The sample holds many counts of this clone. The target of this receptor is not known. Base qualities are missing; no much larger clone stands one base away. No treatment had been received by any patient before thyroid surgery. Using T-cell receptor beta sequencing, the researchers looked back retrospectively at clinical samples from patients, gathered between about 2011 and 2019. The record originates from a study of metastatic and nonmetastatic thyroid tumors (dated by TCRdb to about 2020). Looking at the study overall: Repertoires from peripheral blood and from tumor or nodule tissue samples of malignant and benign thyroid patients were compared.

General conclusions and limits of the study: In both blood and tumor samples, TCR beta diversity was reported to be significantly higher in malignant tumors than in benign nodules.

Libraries were prepared through PCR. The sample was run on an Illumina HiSeq 4000. The TCR beta-chain CDR3 region of each patient was profiled by high-throughput sequencing. Processing in the source paper ran as follows. Drawing on CDR3 differences between clinicopathological groups, the researchers built a classifier meant to tell apart patients with distant-metastatic papillary thyroid cancer. To measure repertoire diversity the researchers used the Shannon index, while the Morisita-Horn index served to gauge how similar the tumor and blood repertoires were. TCRdb ran its own pipeline on the public reads, namely fastp trimming at Q25 and MiXCR clone calling, and kept in-frame beta chains. TCRdb's processing, not the authors', yielded these V and J calls. In all, the sample holds 20,000 to 25,000 clones, and over 9.5% of those were seen once. Under 30% of the sample lies in the top ten. From the cysteine up to the phenylalanine, the CDR3 has a length of 15 residues. CDR3 DNA is the only sequence kept; it has 45 bases, read in frame from the first base. V drops 0 bases and J drops 7 bases, leaving 13 bases in between. The germline V gene encodes CDR1 SGDLS and CDR2 YYNGEE.

The sequencing input was blood. This TCR was recovered from a female donor with papillary thyroid cancer or a benign thyroid nodule (not recorded which). Some clones in this sample may be carry-over from other donors' samples. The sequence joins TRBV9 to TRBJ1-4; matching of 5 bases hints at TRBD1 as the D gene. The CDR3 is CASSVAGSQGEKLFF. At the DNA level, the sequence is TGTGCCAGCAGCGTAGCCGGGAGCCAGGGTGAAAAACTGTTTTTT.